Listed here are 15 T cell receptor beta chains from one sample, sequenced in a study of identical twins. TCRdb reprocessed the 5' RACE reads with MiXCR, giving one entry per CDR3 protein. The sample carries around 1.7 million distinct CDR3 sequences, roughly 35% recorded once. Material for sequencing was cord blood. All receptors come from a newborn girl in good health.

The chain carries TRBV28 and TRBJ2-4; the D call may be TRBD1 or TRBD2 (6 bases each). The CDR3 contains 16 residues. Between the trimmed V and J ends, which lost 5 bases and 9 bases, there was a span of 23 bases. Looked up from germline, CDR1 is MDHEN and CDR2 is SYDVKM. The CDR3 nucleotides read TGTGCCAGCAGTCCTCGGGGGCGCCGTGTGACGGGCATTCAGTACTTC. This translates into CASSPRGRRVTGIQYF. The full variable domain, its missing parts supplied by reference TRBV28 and TRBJ2-4, is DVKVTQSSRYLVKRTGEKVFLECVQDMDHENMFWYRQDPGLGLRLIYFSYDVKMKEKGDIPEGYSVSREKKERFSLILESASTNQTSMYLCASSPRGRRVTGIQYFGAGTRLSVL.

This clonotype was counted only a few times. This sequence joins TRBV15 and TRBJ2-1; possibly TRBD1 or TRBD2 for D (6 bases each). Trimming pared 0 bases from V and 3 bases from J, leaving 12 bases between. Per germline, CDR1 LNHNV and CDR2 YYDKDF (reference sequence). There are 16 residues in the CDR3. The DNA for the CDR3 is TGTGCCACCAGCAGAGATTTGGGGGGCTACTACAATGAGCAGTTCTTC. Its protein is CATSRDLGGYYNEQFF.

This clonotype was counted at least ten times. V and J are TRBV20-1 and TRBJ2-3, with TRBD1 matching 7 bases. Germline V gives CDR1 DFQATT, CDR2 SNEGSKA (reference sequence). The V and J ends lost 3 bases and 4 bases, in that order; junction bases with no gene match: 7. CDR3 size: 14 residues. The CDR3 loop reads CSASLRQGADTQYF. The DNA for the CDR3 is TGCAGTGCTAGTTTGAGACAGGGAGCAGATACGCAGTATTTT.

The V call is TRBV2, the J call TRBJ2-3; 9 bases agree with TRBD2. Germline V gene lookup returns CDR1 SNHLY and CDR2 FYNNEI. V shed 9 bases, J shed 2 bases, and the junction held 6 bases outside the gene matches. The CDR3 is made up of 14 amino acids. CDR3 nucleotide sequence: TGTGCCAGGTCGTCTAGCGGGAACACAGATACGCAGTATTTT. It codes for CARSSSGNTDTQYF.

This clonotype was seen only a few times. This chain connects TRBV11-2 to TRBJ2-1; 9 bases align to TRBD2. V was clipped by 1 base and J by 4 bases; unmatched bases: 11. The length of the CDR3 is 18 residues. Germline lookup yields CDR1 SGHAT and CDR2 FQNNGV. As DNA, the CDR3 is TGTGCCAGCAGCTTAGGGGCCGGTGGTAGCGGGGGATACAATGAGCAGTTCTTC. This sequence encodes CASSLGAGGSGGYNEQFF.

This clonotype was counted between two and nine times. This chain links TRBV3-1 with TRBJ2-7; 8 bases agree with TRBD1. Germline CDR1 reads LGHDT; CDR2 reads YNNKEL (reference sequence). This CDR3 comprises 17 residues. V was pared by 0 bases and J by 9 bases, with 16 bases of the junction left unmatched. In nucleotides, the CDR3 is TGTGCCAGCAGCCAAGACTTCTCCGGGACAGGTCTGGTACGGCAGTACTTC. As protein: CASSQDFSGTGLVRQYF.

This clonotype was seen a handful of times. The rearrangement uses TRBV27 and TRBJ2-1; TRBD2 might be the D (6 bases). The CDR3 is made up of 15 amino acids. Germline loops: CDR1 MNHEY, CDR2 SMNVEV (reference sequence). Trimming removed 5 bases at V and 2 bases at J, with 13 bases between. CDR3 DNA sequence: TGTGCCAGCAGTGCCCGGGACTCCCCCTACAATGAGCAGTTCTTC. Protein: CASSARDSPYNEQFF.

The chain joins TRBV6-2 or TRBV6-3 to TRBJ2-2; 7 bases map to TRBD1. The CDR3 length is 17 residues. With V trimmed by 0 bases and J by 4 bases, 8 bases remained unmatched. Germline CDR1 and CDR2: MNHEY and SVGEGT. In DNA, the CDR3 is TGTGCCAGCAGTTACTCCTGGGACAGCTCATCCACCGGGGAGCTGTTTTTT. As protein: CASSYSWDSSSTGELFF.

The chain employs TRBV14 and TRBJ2-5; 10 bases map to TRBD2. Germline V CDR1 and CDR2: SGHDN, FVKESK. V lost 4 bases to trimming and J lost 1 base; unmatched junction nucleotides: 12. The CDR3 is made up of 18 amino acids. The DNA of the CDR3 is TGTGCCAGCAGCCCAACCCGGACTAGCGGTCTTCTCCAAGAGACCCAGTACTTC. It yields the protein CASSPTRTSGLLQETQYF.

In this sample, this clonotype turned up a few times. This chain uses TRBV27 with TRBJ1-2; TRBD1 aligns across 7 bases. Germline V gene data show CDR1 as MNHEY and CDR2 as SMNVEV (reference sequence). The CDR3 covers 13 residues. V lost 7 bases, J lost 3 bases, and 5 bases stayed unmatched. The CDR3 DNA sequence: TGTGCCAGCAAGGACAGGCAAGACTATGGCTACACCTTC. Translation gives CASKDRQDYGYTF.

Notes on this clonotype: Mismatch with germline at one junction end may stem from a read error. The chain recombines TRBV9 with TRBJ2-1; 15 bases align to TRBD2. The CDR3 sequence is 21 residues long. The germline gives CDR1 SGDLS, CDR2 YYNGEE. CDR3 bases: TGTGCCAGCAGCCTCAAGGGGTTAGGACTAGCGGGGGGGAGCTCCTACACTGAGCAGTTCTTC. As protein: CASSLKGLGLAGGSSYTEQFF.

The rearrangement uses TRBV6-5 and TRBJ1-5, with 7 nucleotides matching TRBD1. V shed 5 bases, J shed 0 bases, and the junction held 4 bases outside the gene matches. The germline gives CDR1 MNHEY, CDR2 SVGAGI. The CDR3 loop spans 15 amino acids. CDR3: CASSPGQHSNQPQHF. In DNA form, the CDR3 reads TGTGCCAGCAGTCCGGGACAGCATAGCAATCAGCCCCAGCATTTT.

CDR3 nucleotide sequence: TGTGCCAGCAGACTAGCGGGGGCTAGCTCCTACAATGAGCAGTTCTTC. Protein: CASRLAGASSYNEQFF. The chain carries TRBV5-8 and TRBJ2-1; 11 positions match TRBD2. The germline gives CDR1 SGHTS, CDR2 YDEGEE. This CDR3 spans 16 amino acids. J gave up 0 bases and V 5 bases, and 4 bases lay outside the gene matches.

The chain couples TRBV5-1 to TRBJ1-2, with D unclear. CDR1 and CDR2 from the germline V gene are SGHRS and YFSETQ. Trimming took 5 bases from V and 8 from J, leaving 13 bases between them. The CDR3 has 12 residues. The CDR3: CASRSAATGYTF. The CDR3 nucleotides are TGCGCCAGCAGGTCGGCAGCTACCGGCTACACCTTC. Combining the CDR3 with reference TRBV5-1 and TRBJ1-2 gives the whole variable domain KAGVTQTPRYLIKTRGQQVTLSCSPISGHRSVSWYQQTPGQGLQFLFEYFSETQRNKGNFPGRFSGRQFSNSRSEMNVSTLELGDSALYLCASRSAATGYTFGSGTRLTVV.

The chain carries TRBV7-2 and TRBJ2-3; D remains unclear. The V and J ends lost 4 bases and 5 bases respectively, with 10 bases between them. The CDR3 extends over 13 amino acids. Per the germline V gene, CDR1 is SGHTA and CDR2 is FQGNSA. This CDR3 is CASSSSWRDTQYF. In DNA, the CDR3 is TGTGCCAGCAGCTCCTCGTGGAGAGATACGCAGTATTTT.